Described below is a single T cell receptor beta chain sequence and its context. The antigen is undetermined. Researchers report immunoSEQ v3.0 was run at survey level. What sequencing targeted per sample was about 35,000-55,000 T-cell genomes. Profiling relied on immunoSEQ multiplex PCR, and the TCRdb table lists in-frame clones only, not all of them. The top ten clones hold roughly 8.5% of a sample with fewer than 20,000 clones, just under 80% of them seen once. The sample belongs to a study of long-term antiretroviral therapy in people with HIV. Study-wide results and limits: Controls exceeded HIV repertoires in CDR3 length range. Blood dates from the mid-2000s to the late 2010s, possibly under older ART regimens.

Every donor contributed at least one pre-ART and at least two post-ART PBMC samples. Germline loops: CDR1 MDHEN, CDR2 SYDVKM. This CDR3 contains 16 residues. J lost 2 bases, V lost 3 bases, and 6 bases had no gene match. The TCR comes from a middle-aged woman with HIV. This rearrangement joins TRBV28 to TRBJ1-5, with TRBD1 matching over 8 bases. The source was unsorted PBMCs, collected at the start of antiretroviral therapy, before treatment. The CDR3 loop reads CASSFGQGGRNQPQHF. The CDR3, as DNA: TGTGCCAGCAGTTTCGGACAGGGTGGGCGCAATCAGCCCCAGCATTTT. Drawing the rest from reference TRBV28 and TRBJ1-5, the complete variable domain is DVKVTQSSRYLVKRTGEKVFLECVQDMDHENMFWYRQDPGLGLRLIYFSYDVKMKEKGDIPEGYSVSREKKERFSLILESASTNQTSMYLCASSFGQGGRNQPQHFGDGTRLSIL.